Included here is one T cell receptor beta chain sequence, with context. The sample originates from a study of T cell changes during pregnancy in multiple sclerosis. Only in-frame clones appear in the TCRdb table, and some are missing; sequencing was by immunoSEQ multiplex PCR. The sample yields around 80,000 clones, roughly 94% seen once. Germline V gene data show CDR1 as SNHLY and CDR2 as FYNNEI. The CDR3 is 15 residues long. V lost 5 bases to trimming and J lost 0 bases, with 8 bases between them. Sequencing was performed on peripheral blood, taken in the second trimester of pregnancy. The V call is TRBV2, the J call TRBJ2-6; no firm D call. This receptor was taken from a female donor in good health, enrolled as a control in a pregnancy study. As DNA, the CDR3 is TGTGCCAGCAGTCGTGAGTTCTCTGGGGCCAACGTCCTGACTTTC. It codes for CASSREFSGANVLTF.